A selection of T cell receptor beta chains follows, all from one sample in a study of blood T cell repertoires in COVID-19. TCRdb's table, derived via immunoSEQ multiplex PCR, lists solely in-frame clones and lacks some. The repertoire has under 200,000 clones, 70% to 90% of them found once; the top ten carry 2.1%. Sequenced: peripheral blood. These receptors originate from a man aged 70 or older with active or convalescent COVID-19. CDR3s include the opening cysteine and the closing phenylalanine or tryptophan. Fields, in order: J gene, D gene, V gene, clone size, CDR3 DNA, CDR3 protein. D genes are given only for firm matches. Where a row states a size, it is once, few, many or the class of an expanded clone; other rows omit it.

J: TRBJ2-5
D: -
V: TRBV5-6
size: -
DNA: TGTGCCAGCAGCTTTTGGCGGGGTTTTCAAGAGACCCAGTACTTC
CDR3: CASSFWRGFQETQYF

J: TRBJ1-3
D: -
V: TRBV10-1
size: -
DNA: TGCGCCAGCTCCGGGACTGGAAACACCATATATTTT
CDR3: CASSGTGNTIYF

J: TRBJ2-1
D: -
V: TRBV6-5
size: -
DNA: TGTGCCAGCAGTTACTTGCAGGGAAACTACAATGAGCAGTTCTTC
CDR3: CASSYLQGNYNEQFF

J: TRBJ2-1
D: TRBD1
V: TRBV7-2
size: -
DNA: TGTGCCAGCAGCACACAGGGGGCTGGTGAGCAGTTCTTC
CDR3: CASSTQGAGEQFF

J: TRBJ2-3
D: TRBD1
V: TRBV27
size: -
DNA: TGTGCCAGCAGTGCAATTACAGGGGGCTCCCTGTGGACAGATACGCAGTATTTT
CDR3: CASSAITGGSLWTDTQYF

J: TRBJ2-7
D: TRBD1
V: TRBV27
size: few
DNA: TGTGCCAGCAGTACAAGCCTAGACAGGGGGCGTCTCTACGAGCAGTACTTC
CDR3: CASSTSLDRGRLYEQYF

J: TRBJ1-1
D: TRBD1
V: TRBV9
size: once
DNA: TGTGCCAGCAGCGTAGACCCACAGGGGGGGATGAACACTGAAGCTTTCTTT
CDR3: CASSVDPQGGMNTEAFF

J: TRBJ2-2
D: -
V: TRBV5-8
size: -
DNA: TGTGCCAGCAGCTTGTTTCAGGGCCTCACCGGGGAGCTGTTTTTT
CDR3: CASSLFQGLTGELFF

J: TRBJ1-2
D: TRBD1
V: TRBV4-3
size: -
DNA: TGCGCCAGCAGCCAAACAGGGGACAGGGGGAATGGCTACACCTTC
CDR3: CASSQTGDRGNGYTF

J: TRBJ2-1
D: -
V: TRBV15
size: once
DNA: TGTGCCACCAGCGGGGGAGGCTCTAACAATGAGCAGTTCTTC
CDR3: CATSGGGSNNEQFF